The rows below give T cell receptor beta chains drawn from one sample of a study of blood T cell repertoires in COVID-19. TCRdb keeps only in-frame clones here, not all; method: immunoSEQ multiplex PCR. The sample records under 450,000 clones, about 87% being singletons. The source material was PBMCs or T cells enriched from blood (not recorded which). These receptors were obtained from a man younger than 40 who had recovered from COVID-19. The CDR3 runs from the conserved cysteine through the conserved F or W. D genes are given only for firm matches. Clone size appears in some rows only: once, few, many, or a class for an expanded clone.

j_gene | d_gene | v_gene | abundance | CDR3aa | CDR3nt
TRBJ1-2 | - | TRBV10-3 | - | CAIRGGDYGYTF | TGTGCCATCAGAGGGGGGGATTATGGCTACACCTTC
TRBJ2-2 | - | TRBV5-1 | - | CASSFRQDPTGELFF | TGCGCCAGCAGCTTTCGACAGGATCCCACCGGGGAGCTGTTTTTT
TRBJ1-5 | - | TRBV10-3 | - | CAISGETPNQPQHF | TGTGCCATCAGTGGGGAGACACCAAATCAGCCCCAGCATTTT
TRBJ1-3 | TRBD1 | TRBV7-2 | - | CASSTDRVSGNTIYF | TGTGCCAGCAGCACTGACAGGGTCTCTGGAAACACCATATATTTT
TRBJ1-2 | - | TRBV6-5 | - | CASTSRGYGYTF | TGTGCCAGCACTTCAAGGGGCTATGGCTACACCTTC
TRBJ1-4 | - | TRBV18 | - | CASSPLQGDTAGKLFF | TGTGCCAGCTCACCACTCCAGGGCGATACGGCGGGGAAACTGTTTTTT
TRBJ2-7 | - | TRBV5-1 | - | CASSFSGQPYEQYF | TGCGCCAGCAGCTTTTCCGGACAGCCCTACGAGCAGTACTTC
TRBJ1-6 | TRBD1 | TRBV30 | - | CAWSQGTGEGSPLHF | TGTGCCTGGAGCCAAGGGACAGGGGAGGGTTCACCCCTCCACTTT
TRBJ1-3 | TRBD1 | TRBV5-6 | - | CASRLQGGGNTIYF | TGTGCCAGCAGGCTTCAGGGGGGCGGAAACACCATATATTTT
TRBJ1-1 | - | TRBV5-4 | - | CASSYLGGQTEAFF | TGTGCCAGCAGCTACCTGGGGGGGCAGACTGAAGCTTTCTTT
TRBJ1-2 | - | TRBV10-3 | - | CAIKGPRGGADGYTF | TGTGCCATCAAAGGGCCCCGGGGGGGGGCGGATGGCTACACCTTC
TRBJ1-2 | - | TRBV21-1 | - | CASSKEDSYGYTF | TGTGCCAGCAGCAAAGAGGACAGCTATGGCTACACCTTC
TRBJ2-2 | - | TRBV12-3/TRBV12-4 | - | CASSSSDTGELFF | TGTGCCAGCAGTTCATCGGACACCGGGGAGCTGTTTTTT
TRBJ2-7 | - | TRBV18 | once | CASSPGLGLFEQYF | TGTGCCAGCTCACCCGGACTGGGGTTGTTTGAGCAGTACTTC
TRBJ2-2 | - | TRBV5-4 | once | CASSRTSRNIGELFF | TGTGCCAGCAGCAGGACAAGTAGGAACATCGGGGAGCTGTTTTTT
TRBJ1-5 | TRBD1 | TRBV7-9 | - | CASSLGQGTSGMEPQHF | TGTGCCAGCAGCTTGGGACAGGGGACTTCGGGTATGGAGCCCCAGCATTTT
TRBJ2-7 | - | TRBV12-5 | - | CASGLVVPELNEQYF | TGTGCTAGTGGTTTGGTAGTCCCAGAATTAAACGAGCAGTACTTC
TRBJ1-2 | - | TRBV19 | few | CASSREGTLYGYTF | TGTGCCAGTAGTAGGGAGGGGACCCTCTATGGCTACACCTTC
TRBJ2-5 | - | TRBV12-3/TRBV12-4 | - | CASSSWGVETQYF | TGTGCCAGCAGTTCTTGGGGGGTAGAGACCCAGTACTTC
TRBJ2-6 | - | TRBV9 | - | CASSVGQVAANVLTF | TGTGCCAGCAGCGTAGGACAGGTCGCGGCCAACGTCCTGACTTTC
TRBJ2-1 | TRBD2 | TRBV7-8 | - | CASSLGVGGLEQFF | TGTGCCAGCAGCTTAGGGGTGGGGGGACTAGAGCAGTTCTTC
TRBJ1-1 | TRBD1 | TRBV7-9 | - | CASRPQGAPAFF | TGTGCCAGCAGGCCTCAGGGGGCGCCCGCTTTCTTT
TRBJ1-3 | - | TRBV5-8 | - | CASLTYSGNTIYF | TGTGCCTCCCTCACTTACTCTGGAAACACCATATATTTT
TRBJ2-3 | TRBD2 | TRBV5-4 | - | CASSLRGGGVSDTQYF | TGTGCCAGCAGCTTGCGGGGCGGGGGGGTGTCAGATACGCAGTATTTT
TRBJ1-2 | TRBD1 | TRBV28 | - | CASSLGGPNYGYTF | TGTGCCAGCTCCCTAGGGGGCCCTAACTATGGCTACACCTTC
TRBJ2-3 | - | TRBV5-1 | - | CASSLGGGRADTQYF | TGCGCCAGCAGCTTGGGTGGGGGCCGGGCAGATACGCAGTATTTT
TRBJ1-5 | TRBD1 | TRBV2 | - | CASSELGGRNQPQHF | TGTGCCAGCAGTGAACTAGGGGGCAGGAATCAGCCCCAGCATTTT